A single sample gave rise to the 21 T cell receptor beta chains below, sequenced in a study of hypomethylating agent response in myelodysplastic syndrome. Libraries were prepared by immunoSEQ multiplex PCR; TCRdb keeps only in-frame clonotypes and omits some of them. Among a few thousand clones listed, 82% were seen once. The material sequenced was bone marrow, taken before or after starting hypomethylating agent treatment for myelodysplastic syndrome (not recorded which). The source is a human donor with myelodysplastic syndrome.

The chain uses TRBV4-3 and TRBJ2-3, with a tentative D call TRBD2 (6 bases). Germline V lookup: CDR1 LGHNA, CDR2 YSLEER. CDR3 size: 17 residues. Trimming took off 0 bases at V and 1 base at J, with 14 bases between the two ends. CDR3 sequence: CASSQDHGGLRTDTQYF. The DNA for the CDR3 is TGCGCCAGCAGCCAAGATCATGGGGGACTTCGCACAGATACGCAGTATTTT.

The chain carries TRBV28 and TRBJ1-4; 10 bases are a match to TRBD1. V shed 6 bases, J shed 7 bases, and the junction held 11 bases outside the gene matches. CDR3 length: 16 amino acids. Germline-derived CDR1 and CDR2 are MDHEN and SYDVKM. DNA of the CDR3: TGTGCCAGCAGCCGGGGAGGGACAGGGGATGCTGAAAAACTGTTTTTT. Its protein product is CASSRGGTGDAEKLFF.

This clone came up a few times. This chain joins TRBV6-6 and TRBJ1-3, with 7 bases aligning to TRBD1. The germline V gene encodes CDR1 MNHNY and CDR2 SVGAGI (reference sequence). The V segment lost 5 bases and the J segment 9 bases; nucleotides outside the gene matches: 10. This CDR3 is built from 14 residues. The CDR3 sequence is CASSHTTGWSTIYF. The CDR3 nucleotides are TGTGCCAGCAGTCACACGACAGGGTGGAGCACCATATATTTT.

The J gene is TRBJ2-7, the V gene TRBV28; D is undetermined. The CDR3 has 16 amino acids. The V end lost 6 bases, the J end lost 0 bases, and 18 bases lay between the germline ends. Germline loops: CDR1 MDHEN, CDR2 SYDVKM. CDR3 loop: CASSPRPPPGSYEQYF. The DNA for the CDR3 is TGTGCCAGCAGCCCGAGACCGCCACCTGGCTCCTACGAGCAGTACTTC.

The J gene is TRBJ2-5, the V gene TRBV11-2; 7 positions agree with TRBD1. V was clipped by 4 bases and J by 5 bases; unmatched bases: 10. The CDR3 runs 15 residues. In germline, CDR1 is SGHAT, CDR2 FQNNGV. The DNA of the CDR3 is TGTGCCAGCAGCTCCCGACAGGGTCTTTCGGAGACCCAGTACTTC. Protein product: CASSSRQGLSETQYF.

This clone was counted only a few times. The chain carries TRBV14 and TRBJ2-7; D is perhaps TRBD1 (6 bases). Trimming took off 0 bases at V and 6 bases at J, with 15 bases between the two ends. The V gene's germline CDR1 is SGHDN and CDR2 FVKESK. This CDR3 is built from 15 residues. CDR3 nucleotides: TGTGCCAGCAGCCAAGATCGTGGACAGACCCCCGAGCAGTACTTC. It is translated as CASSQDRGQTPEQYF.

This chain connects TRBV28 to TRBJ1-1; D remains ambiguous. Germline CDR1 is MDHEN and CDR2 is SYDVKM. V lost 2 bases and J lost 0, with 7 bases in between. This CDR3 is 14 amino acids long. DNA for the CDR3: TGTGCCAGCAGTTTACATGCCATGAACACTGAAGCTTTCTTT. This encodes CASSLHAMNTEAFF. The complete variable domain, with remaining parts taken from reference TRBV28 and TRBJ1-1, reads DVKVTQSSRYLVKRTGEKVFLECVQDMDHENMFWYRQDPGLGLRLIYFSYDVKMKEKGDIPEGYSVSREKKERFSLILESASTNQTSMYLCASSLHAMNTEAFFGQGTRLTVV.

V usage is TRBV6-1 and J usage is TRBJ2-3; D remains ambiguous. The V end was cut by 8 bases, the J end by 2 bases, with 8 bases between. CDR1 and CDR2 from the germline V gene are MNHNS and SASEGT. The CDR3 has 12 residues. CDR3 sequence: CASGEYTDTQYF. CDR3 bases: TGTGCCAGCGGGGAATACACAGATACGCAGTATTTT.

This chain connects TRBV2 to TRBJ2-3; D is unresolved. Germline CDR1 is SNHLY and CDR2 is FYNNEI. The CDR3 runs 15 residues. Trimming took off 4 bases at V and 2 bases at J, with 13 bases between the two ends. The DNA for the CDR3 is TGTGCCAGCAGTGGAGTAGGCGTGGCCACAGATACGCAGTATTTT. Protein product: CASSGVGVATDTQYF. Drawing the rest from reference TRBV2 and TRBJ2-3, the complete variable domain is EPEVTQTPSHQVTQMGQEVILRCVPISNHLYFYWYRQILGQKVEFLVSFYNNEISEKSEIFDDQFSVERPDGSNFTLKIRSTKLEDSAMYFCASSGVGVATDTQYFGPGTRLTVL.

The chain recombines TRBV7-8 with TRBJ2-3; the D gene could be TRBD1 or TRBD2 (6 bases each). Trimming cost V 7 bases and J 5 bases, with 16 bases left between them. The CDR3 consists of 14 residues. The V gene's germline CDR1 is SGHVS and CDR2 FQNEAQ. The CDR3 DNA reads TGTGCCAGCACCGGGGGCAGGGCGATAGATACGCAGTATTTT. It translates to CASTGGRAIDTQYF.

The chain recombines TRBV7-3 with TRBJ2-1, with D unresolved. The V end lost 2 bases, the J end lost 3 bases, and 11 bases lay between the germline ends. CDR3 size: 15 residues. Germline V gene sequence: CDR1 SGHTA, CDR2 FQGTGA. As DNA, the CDR3 is TGTGCCAGCAGCTTATCCGCGGACCGCTACAATGAGCAGTTCTTC. Translated, it gives CASSLSADRYNEQFF.

The V gene is TRBV6-1, the J gene TRBJ1-6, with no clear D. The CDR3 spans 18 residues. V dropped 2 bases and J dropped 0 bases, with 14 bases sitting between them. Germline loops: CDR1 MNHNS, CDR2 SASEGT. The DNA of the CDR3 is TGTGCCAGCAGTGAATCAAGGAGACCGAGCTCCTATAATTCACCCCTCCACTTT. Its protein is CASSESRRPSSYNSPLHF.

The chain employs TRBV5-4 and TRBJ2-3, with TRBD1 matching 8 bases. This CDR3 spans 15 amino acids. V lost 0 bases, J lost 1 base, and 1 base stayed unmatched. In germline, CDR1 is SGHNT, CDR2 YYREEE (reference sequence). The chain's CDR3 is CASSLVQGGTDTQYF. CDR3 sequence (DNA): TGTGCCAGCAGCTTGGTACAGGGGGGCACAGATACGCAGTATTTT.

The gene calls are TRBV5-1 and TRBJ2-6; D may correspond to TRBD1 or TRBD2 (5 bases each). In germline, CDR1 is SGHRS, CDR2 YFSETQ. The CDR3 contains 18 residues. V was trimmed by 4 bases and J by 2 bases, leaving 19 bases between them. The CDR3 region is CASSSRGITSPGANVLTF. CDR3 coding DNA: TGCGCCAGCAGCAGCCGGGGCATTACCTCCCCTGGGGCCAACGTCCTGACTTTC. Together with reference TRBV5-1 and TRBJ2-6, the CDR3 gives the full variable domain: KAGVTQTPRYLIKTRGQQVTLSCSPISGHRSVSWYQQTPGQGLQFLFEYFSETQRNKGNFPGRFSGRQFSNSRSEMNVSTLELGDSALYLCASSSRGITSPGANVLTFGAGSRLTVL.

This chain connects TRBV4-3 to TRBJ2-6; D uncertain. Per the germline V gene, CDR1 is LGHNA and CDR2 is YSLEER. V dropped 0 bases and J dropped 0 bases, with 3 bases sitting between them. The CDR3 is 15 residues long. CDR3 DNA sequence: TGCGCCAGCAGCCAAGATGGCTCTGGGGCCAACGTCCTGACTTTC. It yields the protein CASSQDGSGANVLTF.

This chain joins TRBV5-6 and TRBJ2-5, with 16 bases fitting TRBD2. The CDR3 is 16 residues long. CDR1 is SGHDT, CDR2 YYEEEE, per germline. V was clipped by 5 bases and J by 5 bases; unmatched bases: 6. CDR3 sequence: CASRMGLAGGWETQYF. CDR3 nucleotides: TGTGCCAGCAGAATGGGACTAGCGGGAGGGTGGGAGACCCAGTACTTC.

This rearrangement joins TRBV7-9 to TRBJ1-4; D not resolved. Trimming took off 2 bases at V and 3 bases at J, with 7 bases between the two ends. The length of the CDR3 is 14 residues. Germline V gives CDR1 SEHNR, CDR2 FQNEAQ (reference sequence). The CDR3 loop is CASSLTQANEKLFF. The CDR3 region has the DNA TGTGCCAGCAGCTTAACCCAGGCTAATGAAAAACTGTTTTTT.

The V call is TRBV29-1, the J call TRBJ1-2; D possibly corresponds to TRBD1 (5 bases). This CDR3 contains 15 residues. The V gene lost 3 bases and the J gene lost 2 bases, with 16 bases spanning the gap. Germline loops: CDR1 SQVTM, CDR2 ANQGSEA. CDR3 DNA: TGCAGCGTTGATCACGGGGGGGAAGCGAACTATGGCTACACCTTC. This translates into CSVDHGGEANYGYTF.

This clone was observed a few times. This chain joins TRBV25-1 and TRBJ1-1; a weak D match, TRBD1 (5 bases). CDR3 length: 12 residues. Germline V CDR1 and CDR2: MGHDK, SYGVNS. Trimming left V 5 bases short and J 6 bases short, with 10 bases between. The DNA of the CDR3 is TGTGCCAGCAGTTGGGACGCCTCTGAAGCTTTCTTT. Protein product: CASSWDASEAFF.

This clone has only one observation. The CDR3 spells CASNDPGTSGSGELFF. CDR3 DNA: TGTGCCAGTAACGATCCCGGGACTAGCGGATCCGGGGAGCTGTTTTTT. V and J are TRBV19 and TRBJ2-2, with TRBD2 matching 11 bases. Germline values: CDR1 LNHDA, CDR2 SQIVND (reference sequence). The CDR3 covers 16 residues. V shed 7 bases and J 6 bases; nucleotides not matched to a gene: 10.

The rearrangement joins TRBV7-2 to TRBJ2-5; 14 nucleotides line up with TRBD2. With V trimmed by 5 bases and J by 5 bases, 4 bases remained unmatched. The V gene's germline CDR1 is SGHTA and CDR2 FQGNSA. This CDR3 comprises 15 residues. The CDR3 protein is CASSTGLAGVETQYF. CDR3 sequence (DNA): TGTGCCAGCAGCACGGGACTAGCGGGAGTGGAGACCCAGTACTTC.